This TCR beta chain stems from a study of OX40 agonist ivuxolimab in advanced cancers. Looking at the study overall: The costimulatory receptor OX40 (CD134) was targeted by ivuxolimab, a fully human IgG2 agonistic monoclonal antibody. The monotherapy dose-escalation portion (N of about 50 patients) of the phase I ivuxolimab trial is reported in the paper. Partial responses were achieved by three dose-escalation patients, of whom one had hepatocellular carcinoma and two had cutaneous melanoma. Among the 50 to 55 dose-escalation patients, about 19 had hepatocellular carcinoma, 15 or so melanoma, 9 renal cell carcinoma and 9 head and neck cancer. The point of sequencing TCRbeta in the periphery was to test whether ivuxolimab changed TCR sequence diversity and drove clonal T-cell expansion. Prior anti-PD-1, anti-PD-L1 or anti-CTLA-4 therapy was permitted, and approximately 40% of dose-escalation patients had received checkpoint inhibitors. In the dose-escalation cohort, around four fifths of patients were male, and the mean age was around 60 years with a range of about 23 to 79. Intravenous ivuxolimab was administered to patients every 2 weeks at six dose levels: 0.01, 0.1, 0.3, 1.5, 3 and 10 mg/kg.

As for this clone: It has no known antigen specificity. Per-base quality was not reported, and no clone a single base away is much larger than it.

Genomic DNA was isolated from the sorted cells so that the TCRbeta CDR3 region could be sequenced. TCRbeta CDR3 regions were sequenced using the immunoSEQ Assay. TCRdb limited this immuneACCESS table to in-frame rearrangements with V and J called. A share of clones is missing; checked studies link under half to unresolved V genes, and the rest is unexplained. This sample comprises almost 70,000 clones, about four fifths of them detected only once. The biggest ten clones account for 2% to 2.5% of the sample. The trial excluded patients who had a history of autoimmune disease or were on systemic immunosuppression. Peripheral blood for TCR sequencing was drawn from every dose cohort at baseline, at cycle 4 day 1 and at cycle 7 day 1. Samples were obtained from an open-label, multicenter, first-in-human phase I dose-escalation trial of ivuxolimab. The trial enrolled adults with locally advanced or metastatic head and neck squamous cell, hepatocellular, melanoma or renal cell carcinoma. Before TCR sequencing, CD4+ T cells and CD8+ T cells were sorted from peripheral blood as separate populations.

The study at large found these results: The antigen specificity of the peripheral T cells that underwent clonal expansion was not determined. At doses of 0.1 to 3.0 mg/kg, clonal expansion of both CD4+ and CD8+ T cells in blood was seen between baseline and week 6. After ivuxolimab, expanded clones were on average more numerous among CD8+ T cells than among CD4+ T cells. In the 0.1-3.0 mg/kg groups, partial responders were among the patients with the lowest normalized peripheral clonal expansion, particularly in CD8+ T cells. Low levels of normalized T-cell clonal expansion were also seen in some patients who did not respond.

Between the V and J ends, shortened by 3 bases and 6 bases respectively, the junction contains 14 bases. The CDR3 runs 14 amino acids, cysteine and phenylalanine included. Left in the record is the CDR3 DNA by itself, 42 bases read in frame from the first base. The germline V gene gives CDR1 as KGHSH and CDR2 as LQKENI. This sequence was found in an adult with an advanced solid tumor such as melanoma, head and neck, liver or kidney cancer. The rearranged chain carries TRBV18 and TRBJ1-1; a confident D gene designation cannot be given. The sample was CD4+ or CD8+ T cells sorted from blood, taken in a trial of the OX40 agonist ivuxolimab. The DNA is TGTGCCAGCTCACCCGGCAGCGAGGCATCTGAAGCTTTCTTT. Its amino acids are CASSPGSEASEAFF.